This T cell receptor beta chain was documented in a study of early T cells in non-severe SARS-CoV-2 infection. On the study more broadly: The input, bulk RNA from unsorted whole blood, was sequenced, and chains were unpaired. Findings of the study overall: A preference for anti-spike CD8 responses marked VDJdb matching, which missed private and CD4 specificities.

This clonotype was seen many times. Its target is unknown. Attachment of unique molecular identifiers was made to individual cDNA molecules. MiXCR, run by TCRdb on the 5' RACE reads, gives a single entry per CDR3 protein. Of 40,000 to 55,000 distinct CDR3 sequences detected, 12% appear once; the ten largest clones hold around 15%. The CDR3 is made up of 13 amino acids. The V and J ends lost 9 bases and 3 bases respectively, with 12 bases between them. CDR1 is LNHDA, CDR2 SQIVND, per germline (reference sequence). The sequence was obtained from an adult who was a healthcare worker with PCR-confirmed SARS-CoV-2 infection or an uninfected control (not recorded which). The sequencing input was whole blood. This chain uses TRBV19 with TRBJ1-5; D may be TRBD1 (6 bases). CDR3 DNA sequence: TGTGCCAGCACGGACAGAGTCAATCAGCCCCAGCATTTT. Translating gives CASTDRVNQPQHF.